Described below is a single T cell receptor (beta chain) sequence and its context. The clone's antigen remains unknown. Per-base qualities were not stored, and no clone one base away is much larger. TCR beta CDR3 regions were sequenced from DNA using the immunoSEQ Assay. On the study's bioinformatics: To compute T cell density, TCR beta template counts were normalized to usable DNA, which was estimated by amplifying housekeeping genes. Using the preseqR package, richness was estimated by extrapolating to 120,000 templates for tissue samples and 400,000 templates for PBMC samples. Clonality was calculated as one minus Pielou's evenness. Tissue-enriched TCRs were identified by differential abundance testing using productive amino-acid clonotypes, minimum total count 5 and alpha 0.1. The Jaccard Index and the Morisita Overlap Index were used to measure repertoire overlap between compartments. GLIPH grouped TCR beta CDR3s together with public tetramer-defined viral CDR3s, and a viral motif had to include at least three viral sequences and show V-gene enrichment. TCRdb took this table from immuneACCESS and kept in-frame rearrangements with V and J called. Such tables lack part of the clones; where checked against another copy, unresolved V genes explain under half of the gap, and the rest is unexplained. That table is the source of V, J and clone size, and D and trimming were worked out from the DNA. The sample contains 6,500 or so clones, around half of them found a single time. The ten largest account for 3.5% to 4% of the sample.

This entry is derived from a study of T cells in localized non-small cell lung cancer (TCRdb year 2020). Regarding the study in general: Comparing tumors with uninvolved tumor-adjacent lungs, the study looked at the T cell repertoires of approximately 240 patients with early-stage NSCLC. The cohort consisted of 236 treatment-naive NSCLC patients whose localized lung tumors had been resected. Of the NSCLC patients, fewer than 150 were male and around 97 were female, and the mean age was approximately 69 years. Findings and caveats that apply to the study as a whole: A median of roughly 60 of the top 100 tumor clones turned up in the paired uninvolved adjacent lung, and about 28 of those clones also ranked among the top 100 of that same adjacent lung. Uninvolved tumor-adjacent lung showed the highest T cell clonality, higher than tumor, which suggests more focused antigenic responses in the uninvolved tumor-adjacent lung. Because of the exploratory design, TCR variables were selected using unadjusted p-values without false-discovery rate correction. Longer overall survival was associated with higher blood T cell density, whereas shorter survival was associated with higher adjacent-lung clonality. Because multi-region sequencing of the tumors was not done, intratumor heterogeneity could not be ruled out.

Trimming removed 0 bases from V and 3 bases from J, leaving 9 bases between the germline ends. From the cysteine up to the phenylalanine, the CDR3 has a length of 13 residues. Only the CDR3 region is kept as DNA, spanning 39 bases read in frame from base 1. CDR1 and CDR2 (GTSNPN, SVGIG) derive from the germline V gene (reference sequence). The source of this sequence is a man aged 40 to 75 with stage I lung adenocarcinoma. The sample in question was lymph node tissue, obtained before any cancer treatment. Recombination linked TRBV30 to TRBJ2-7; the D gene is possibly TRBD1 or TRBD2, with 6 bases matching each. This receptor carries the CDR3 CAWSVGGSYEQYF. The DNA sequence follows: TGTGCCTGGAGTGTCGGGGGCAGCTACGAGCAGTACTTC.